This record covers a single T cell receptor beta chain. One end of the junction does not line up with germline, which may come from a read error. The source of the sample is a study of breast tumors, draining lymph nodes, adjacent tissues. CDR3 length equals 11 residues. CDR1 and CDR2 (germline): SGHAT, FQNNGV. MiXCR, applied by TCRdb to the multiplex PCR reads, yields one record per CDR3 protein. This table holds 150,000 to 200,000 distinct CDR3 sequences, approximately 30% found once. Axillary draining lymph nodes of breast cancer patients supplied the node samples. The TCR originated in a female donor with breast cancer. Some clones in this sample may be carry-over from other donors' samples. Sequenced sample: axillary lymph node tissue. The chain employs TRBV11-2 and TRBJ2-1; D not certain. The CDR3 spells CASSLDNEPFF. The CDR3 coding sequence is TGTGCCAGCAGCTTAGACAATGAGCCGTTCTTC.